A single T cell receptor (beta chain) is shown here with its context. Its antigen is unknown. This sample was taken from a study of OX40 agonist ivuxolimab in advanced cancers. Study-wide background: The dose of intravenous ivuxolimab that patients received every 2 weeks ranged from 0.01 to 10 mg/kg.

Only in-frame clones appear in the TCRdb table, and some are missing; sequencing was by immunoSEQ multiplex PCR. The sample consists of some 76,000 clones, 93% of them appearing once. Baseline, cycle 4 day 1, and cycle 7 day 1 were the blood sampling points. General study results and limits: Averaging showed that CD8+ T cells had more expanded clones than CD4+ did.

Per germline, CDR1 MGHRA and CDR2 YSYEKL. V lost 1 base, J lost 6 bases, and 12 bases lay in between. CDR3 length: 15 residues. The chain links TRBV4-1 to TRBJ1-4; D possibly corresponds to TRBD1 (5 bases). This specimen was CD4+ or CD8+ T cells sorted from blood, taken in a trial of the OX40 agonist ivuxolimab. The receptor comes from an adult with an advanced solid tumor such as melanoma, head and neck, liver or kidney cancer. The CDR3 is CASSQVSGEDEKLFF. The CDR3 DNA follows: TGCGCCAGCAGCCAAGTCTCGGGGGAAGATGAAAAACTGTTTTTT.